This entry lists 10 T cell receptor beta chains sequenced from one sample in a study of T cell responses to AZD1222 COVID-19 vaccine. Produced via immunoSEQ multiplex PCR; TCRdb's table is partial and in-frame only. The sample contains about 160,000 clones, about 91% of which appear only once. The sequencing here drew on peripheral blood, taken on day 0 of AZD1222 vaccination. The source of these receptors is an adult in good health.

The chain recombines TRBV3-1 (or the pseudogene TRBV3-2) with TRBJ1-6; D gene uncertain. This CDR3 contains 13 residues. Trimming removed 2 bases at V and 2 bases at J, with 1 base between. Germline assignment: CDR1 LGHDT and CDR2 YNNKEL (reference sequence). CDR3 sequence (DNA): TGTGCCAGCAGCCAAACCTATAATTCACCCCTCCACTTT. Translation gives CASSQTYNSPLHF.

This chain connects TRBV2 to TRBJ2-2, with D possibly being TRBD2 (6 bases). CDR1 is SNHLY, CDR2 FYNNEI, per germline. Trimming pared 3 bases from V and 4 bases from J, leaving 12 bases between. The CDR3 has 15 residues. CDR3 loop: CASSDRSGFTGELFF. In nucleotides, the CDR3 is TGTGCCAGCAGTGATAGGAGCGGGTTCACCGGGGAGCTGTTTTTT.

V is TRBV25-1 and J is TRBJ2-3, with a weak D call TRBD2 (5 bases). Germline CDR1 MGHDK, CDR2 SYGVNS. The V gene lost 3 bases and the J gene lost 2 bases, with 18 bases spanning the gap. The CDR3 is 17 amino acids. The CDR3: CASSDVSRGGLTDTQYF. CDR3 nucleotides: TGTGCCAGCAGTGACGTGAGTCGCGGAGGCCTCACAGATACGCAGTATTTT.

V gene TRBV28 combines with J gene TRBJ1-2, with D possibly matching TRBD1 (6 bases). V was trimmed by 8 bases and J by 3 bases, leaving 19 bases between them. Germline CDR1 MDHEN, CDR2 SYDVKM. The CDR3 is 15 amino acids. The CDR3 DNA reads TGTGCCAGCCACGGACCGGGGGGCGCGGACTATGGCTACACCTTC. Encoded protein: CASHGPGGADYGYTF.

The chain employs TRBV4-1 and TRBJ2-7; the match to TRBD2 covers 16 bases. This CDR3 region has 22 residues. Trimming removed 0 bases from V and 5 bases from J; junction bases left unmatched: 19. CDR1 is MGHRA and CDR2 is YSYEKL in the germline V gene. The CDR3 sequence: CASSQEGYRVGGLAGGRNEQYF. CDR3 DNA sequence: TGCGCCAGCAGCCAAGAGGGTTACAGGGTCGGGGGACTAGCGGGAGGGAGGAACGAGCAGTACTTC.

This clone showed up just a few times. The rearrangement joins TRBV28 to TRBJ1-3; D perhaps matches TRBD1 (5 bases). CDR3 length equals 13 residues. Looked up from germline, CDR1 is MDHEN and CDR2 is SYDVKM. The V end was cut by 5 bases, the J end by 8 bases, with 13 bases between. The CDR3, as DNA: TGTGCCAGCAGTGGATCAGGGAGGCACACCATATATTTT. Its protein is CASSGSGRHTIYF.

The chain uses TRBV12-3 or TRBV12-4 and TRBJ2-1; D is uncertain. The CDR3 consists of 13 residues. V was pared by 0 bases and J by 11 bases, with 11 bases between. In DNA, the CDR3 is TGTGCCAGCAGTTTAGCGGTCGCGAGACAGCAGTTCTTC. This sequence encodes CASSLAVARQQFF.

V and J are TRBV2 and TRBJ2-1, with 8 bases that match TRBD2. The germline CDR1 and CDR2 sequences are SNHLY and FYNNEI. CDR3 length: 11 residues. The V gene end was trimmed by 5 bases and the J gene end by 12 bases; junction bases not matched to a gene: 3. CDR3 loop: CASSTGGVQFF. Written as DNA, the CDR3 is TGTGCCAGCAGTACCGGGGGGGTGCAGTTCTTC.

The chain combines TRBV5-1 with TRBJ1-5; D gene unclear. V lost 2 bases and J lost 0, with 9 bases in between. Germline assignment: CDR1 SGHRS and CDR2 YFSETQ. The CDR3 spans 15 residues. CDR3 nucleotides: TGCGCCAGCAGCTTTTCTGGAGATAGCAATCAGCCCCAGCATTTT. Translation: CASSFSGDSNQPQHF.

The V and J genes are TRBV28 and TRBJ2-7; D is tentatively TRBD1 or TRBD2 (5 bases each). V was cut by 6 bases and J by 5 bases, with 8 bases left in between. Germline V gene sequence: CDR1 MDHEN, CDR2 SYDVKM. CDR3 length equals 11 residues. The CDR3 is CASSRGNEQYF. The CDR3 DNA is TGTGCCAGCAGCCGGGGCAACGAGCAGTACTTC.